These 27 T cell receptor beta chains were sequenced from one sample in a study of cytomegalovirus exposure and HLA in healthy donors. Some clones are missing from TCRdb's copy, which holds only in-frame ones; the method was immunoSEQ multiplex PCR. Here the sample spans about 240,000 clones, 70% to 90% being singletons. The sequenced sample consisted of PBMCs. These receptors all stem from a woman aged 30 to 39 in good health and CMV-seropositive.

V usage is TRBV19 and J usage is TRBJ1-2; D unclear. Germline assignment: CDR1 LNHDA and CDR2 SQIVND (reference sequence). The CDR3 length is 15 residues. V was clipped by 3 bases and J by 4 bases, with 15 bases between them. CDR3 sequence: CASSITVRVGYGYTF. The CDR3 nucleotides are TGTGCCAGTAGTATTACCGTGAGGGTCGGCTATGGCTACACCTTC. Full variable domain (missing parts from reference TRBV19 and TRBJ1-2): DGGITQSPKYLFRKEGQNVTLSCEQNLNHDAMYWYRQDPGQGLRLIYYSQIVNDFQKGDIAEGYSVSREKKESFPLTVTSAQKNPTAFYLCASSITVRVGYGYTFGSGTRLTVV.

The chain has TRBV19 and TRBJ2-1; 7 bases align to TRBD2. Looked up from germline, CDR1 is LNHDA and CDR2 is SQIVND (reference sequence). CDR3 length: 15 amino acids. V shed 1 base, J shed 10 bases, and the junction held 10 bases outside the gene matches. In DNA, the CDR3 is TGTGCCAGTAGTATAGGTGCCGGGGGGTTTTCGGAGCAGTTCTTC. Translating it yields CASSIGAGGFSEQFF.

The rearrangement joins TRBV30 to TRBJ2-1; the match to TRBD2 covers 9 bases. CDR1 GTSNPN and CDR2 SVGIG come from the germline V gene (reference sequence). With 1 base clipped from V and 7 bases from J, the junction kept 8 bases outside the gene matches. The CDR3 loop spans 15 amino acids. CDR3 nucleotides: TGTGCCTGGAGTGCTATCCAGCGGGGGGTAAATGAGCAGTTCTTC. This gives the protein CAWSAIQRGVNEQFF.

This clone has a handful of counts. The V call is TRBV7-9, the J call TRBJ2-7; D is perhaps TRBD2 (5 bases). The germline CDR1 and CDR2 sequences are SEHNR and FQNEAQ (reference sequence). V was clipped by 4 bases and J by 7 bases, with 11 bases between them. The CDR3 runs 12 residues. The CDR3 loop reads CASSYGLQEQYF. The DNA of the CDR3 is TGTGCCAGCAGCTACGGACTTCAGGAGCAGTACTTC.

This clone was seen just once. The chain uses TRBV18 and TRBJ1-2, with TRBD1 identical over 10 bases. The CDR3 is made up of 15 amino acids. The germline CDR1 and CDR2 sequences are KGHSH and LQKENI. V lost 2 bases, J lost 4 bases, and 4 bases stayed unmatched. The CDR3 reads CASSPATGGGYGYTF. The CDR3 bases are TGTGCCAGCTCACCAGCGACAGGGGGCGGCTATGGCTACACCTTC.

This sequence joins TRBV6-1 and TRBJ1-5; D might be TRBD1 (5 bases). The CDR3 contains 14 residues. Germline CDR1 is MNHNS and CDR2 is SASEGT. V was shortened by 10 bases and J by 0 bases, with 13 bases between the two germline ends. The CDR3 sequence: CATKQVNSNQPQHF. The CDR3 DNA follows: TGTGCCACTAAACAGGTGAATAGCAATCAGCCCCAGCATTTT.

This clone was counted only a few times. This chain connects TRBV5-4 to TRBJ2-7; 7 bases are shared with TRBD2. V trimming: 4 bases; J trimming: 3 bases; junction bases outside the gene matches: 13. The CDR3 contains 16 residues. The germline V gene encodes CDR1 SGHNT and CDR2 YYREEE (reference sequence). The CDR3 region is CASSPRTGGRVYEQYF. CDR3 in DNA: TGTGCCAGCAGCCCGCGTACGGGCGGGAGAGTCTACGAGCAGTACTTC.

V is TRBV19 and J is TRBJ1-1; no clear D gene. V was shortened by 7 bases and J by 1 base, with 16 bases between the two germline ends. Germline CDR1 reads LNHDA; CDR2 reads SQIVND (reference sequence). The CDR3 has 15 amino acids. This CDR3 is CASNERRAANTEAFF. DNA of the CDR3: TGTGCCAGTAACGAGAGGCGCGCTGCGAACACTGAAGCTTTCTTT.

V and J are TRBV6-4 and TRBJ2-3; possibly TRBD2 for D (5 bases). CDR1 is MRHNA, CDR2 SNTAGT, per germline. The CDR3 covers 14 residues. Trimming stripped 2 bases from V and 3 bases from J, with 9 bases between. This CDR3 reads CASSDEGRTDTQYF. CDR3 bases: TGTGCCAGCAGTGACGAGGGAAGAACAGATACGCAGTATTTT.

The genes are TRBV7-2 and TRBJ2-7, with D unresolved. Germline V lookup: CDR1 SGHTA, CDR2 FQGNSA. The CDR3 covers 12 residues. V was shortened by 5 bases and J by 2 bases, with 7 bases between the two germline ends. The CDR3 sequence is CASSLRAYEQYF. In nucleotides, the CDR3 is TGTGCCAGCAGCCTTCGCGCCTACGAGCAGTACTTC.

This chain joins TRBV27 and TRBJ1-5, with 9 positions matching TRBD1. V gave up 3 bases and J gave up 9 bases; unmatched junction bases: 9. The CDR3 has 15 amino acids. CDR1 is MNHEY, CDR2 SMNVEV, per germline (reference sequence). This chain's CDR3 is CASSFQTGGGWPQHF. CDR3 nucleotides: TGTGCCAGCAGTTTCCAGACAGGGGGAGGGTGGCCCCAGCATTTT.

The chain carries TRBV19 and TRBJ2-3; D uncertain. The CDR3 covers 14 residues. Germline V gene data show CDR1 as LNHDA and CDR2 as SQIVND (reference sequence). Trimming took 8 bases from V and 2 from J, leaving 14 bases between them. The CDR3 here is CASQAKVSTDTQYF. Written as DNA, the CDR3 is TGTGCCAGTCAGGCCAAAGTATCCACAGATACGCAGTATTTT.

This chain connects TRBV28 to TRBJ2-1, with 11 bases matching TRBD2. Germline CDR1 reads MDHEN; CDR2 reads SYDVKM. V was clipped by 6 bases and J by 4 bases; unmatched bases: 5. This CDR3 contains 15 residues. In DNA form, the CDR3 reads TGTGCCAGCAGCCTAGCGGGAGGAATATACAATGAGCAGTTCTTC. Translating gives CASSLAGGIYNEQFF.

About this clone itself: At one of its ends the junction is not consistent with the germline gene, which may arise from a read error. This sequence joins TRBV11-3 and TRBJ2-1, with 8 nucleotides matching TRBD2. The CDR3 covers 13 residues. The germline CDR1 and CDR2 sequences are SGHNT and YENEEA. CDR3 region: CASNLDSGSEQFF. The CDR3 coding sequence is TGTGCCAGCAACTTAGACAGCGGGAGTGAGCAGTTCTTC.

The chain carries TRBV19 and TRBJ2-3; possible D gene TRBD2, 5 bases. Trimming left V 5 bases short and J 4 bases short, with 13 bases between. Germline loops: CDR1 LNHDA, CDR2 SQIVND (reference sequence). CDR3 size: 14 residues. In nucleotides, the CDR3 is TGTGCCAGTAGTCCAGTAAGAGGGTCAGATACGCAGTATTTT. It is translated as CASSPVRGSDTQYF.

This chain joins TRBV29-1 and TRBJ2-1, with 7 bases fitting TRBD2. Germline values: CDR1 SQVTM, CDR2 ANQGSEA. J was trimmed by 2 bases and V by 2 bases; bases with no gene match: 3. The CDR3 is made up of 14 amino acids. The CDR3, as DNA: TGCAGCGTTGAATACCTAGCGGCCTACAATGAGCAGTTCTTC. Amino acids: CSVEYLAAYNEQFF.

This clone occurred a few times. The chain uses TRBV19 and TRBJ1-5; 9 bases agree with TRBD1. CDR3 length: 14 amino acids. V lost 4 bases, J lost 6 bases, and 4 bases stayed unmatched. CDR1 and CDR2 from the germline V gene are LNHDA and SQIVND (reference sequence). In DNA, the CDR3 is TGTGCCAGTAGTACGACAGGGGGAGGTCAGCCCCAGCATTTT. This translates into CASSTTGGGQPQHF.

This chain uses TRBV11-2 with TRBJ2-2, with D tentatively TRBD2 (6 bases). Looked up from germline, CDR1 is SGHAT and CDR2 is FQNNGV. The CDR3 is 14 amino acids. Trimming pared 6 bases from V and 6 bases from J, leaving 14 bases between. The CDR3 spells CASSPGTWPGELFF. CDR3 nucleotides: TGTGCCAGCAGTCCCGGGACTTGGCCCGGGGAGCTGTTTTTT.

V and J are TRBV6-5 and TRBJ2-5, with TRBD1 as a possible D gene (8 bases). The CDR3 is made up of 16 amino acids. V dropped 0 bases and J dropped 4 bases, with 15 bases sitting between them. Germline V gene data show CDR1 as MNHEY and CDR2 as SVGAGI. The CDR3 DNA sequence: TGTGCCAGCAGTTACTCAGCACAGGGGGGGAGAGAGACCCAGTACTTC. Amino acid sequence: CASSYSAQGGRETQYF.

The J gene is TRBJ1-4, the V gene TRBV7-9, with D maybe TRBD1 (6 bases). This CDR3 is 14 amino acids long. The V gene lost 6 bases and the J gene lost 7 bases, with 15 bases spanning the gap. Germline V lookup: CDR1 SEHNR, CDR2 FQNEAQ (reference sequence). For the CDR3, the DNA is TGTGCCAGCAGACCCGCAGGGGAAGGTGAAAAACTGTTTTTT. Translating gives CASRPAGEGEKLFF.

The chain is built from TRBV5-1 and TRBJ1-1, with TRBD1 identical over 12 bases. Looked up from germline, CDR1 is SGHRS and CDR2 is YFSETQ. After removal of 5 bases from V and 5 bases from J, the junction contained 4 bases not matched to a gene. The CDR3 has 14 residues. CDR3 region: CASRGTGGNTEAFF. CDR3 in DNA: TGCGCCAGCAGGGGGACAGGGGGCAATACTGAAGCTTTCTTT.

The rearrangement uses TRBV27 and TRBJ2-7, with a possible D match to TRBD1 (6 bases). This CDR3 region has 14 residues. With 6 bases removed from V and 5 bases from J, the gap between germline ends came to 17 bases. Looked up from germline, CDR1 is MNHEY and CDR2 is SMNVEV (reference sequence). The CDR3 sequence is CASSIQGLVDEQYF. CDR3 bases: TGTGCCAGCAGCATACAGGGTCTCGTCGACGAGCAGTACTTC.

The chain couples TRBV5-1 to TRBJ2-7; no definite D call. CDR1 is SGHRS, CDR2 YFSETQ, per germline. The CDR3 totals 15 residues. Trimming took off 0 bases at V and 3 bases at J, with 13 bases between the two ends. The chain's CDR3 is CASSLESGLGYEQYF. The DNA of the CDR3 is TGCGCCAGCAGCTTGGAGTCAGGATTGGGCTACGAGCAGTACTTC.

The chain couples TRBV5-1 to TRBJ1-1; D perhaps matches TRBD1 (5 bases). The V end lost 0 bases, the J end lost 1 base, and 10 bases lay between the germline ends. The CDR3 extends over 15 amino acids. In germline, CDR1 is SGHRS, CDR2 YFSETQ. DNA of the CDR3: TGCGCCAGCAGCTTGGCCGTAGGGGCGAACACTGAAGCTTTCTTT. Translating gives CASSLAVGANTEAFF.

This clone was seen only once. The J gene is TRBJ1-2, the V gene TRBV28; the match to TRBD1 covers 11 bases. The length of the CDR3 is 14 residues. Looked up from germline, CDR1 is MDHEN and CDR2 is SYDVKM. V lost 1 base and J lost 12; bases outside the gene matches: 7. CDR3: CASSLSGGQGGNTF. The CDR3 DNA reads as TGTGCCAGCAGTTTATCCGGGGGACAGGGGGGAAACACCTTC.

This chain connects TRBV28 to TRBJ2-2, with 8 bases identical to TRBD2. The CDR3 contains 15 residues. The trim removed 3 bases at V and 5 bases at J, leaving 5 bases unmatched. Germline V CDR1 and CDR2: MDHEN, SYDVKM. The CDR3 here is CASSLPGGGTGELFF. The CDR3 nucleotides read TGTGCCAGCAGTTTGCCGGGAGGGGGAACCGGGGAGCTGTTTTTT. Filled out from reference TRBV28 and TRBJ2-2, the complete variable domain reads DVKVTQSSRYLVKRTGEKVFLECVQDMDHENMFWYRQDPGLGLRLIYFSYDVKMKEKGDIPEGYSVSREKKERFSLILESASTNQTSMYLCASSLPGGGTGELFFGEGSRLTVL.

The chain uses TRBV28 and TRBJ1-5; D is ambiguous. The ends were cut back, 4 bases at V and 4 bases at J, with 5 bases in the middle. This CDR3 is built from 12 residues. Germline CDR1 reads MDHEN; CDR2 reads SYDVKM. DNA for the CDR3: TGTGCCAGCAGTTACGGGAATCAGCCCCAGCATTTT. This encodes CASSYGNQPQHF.